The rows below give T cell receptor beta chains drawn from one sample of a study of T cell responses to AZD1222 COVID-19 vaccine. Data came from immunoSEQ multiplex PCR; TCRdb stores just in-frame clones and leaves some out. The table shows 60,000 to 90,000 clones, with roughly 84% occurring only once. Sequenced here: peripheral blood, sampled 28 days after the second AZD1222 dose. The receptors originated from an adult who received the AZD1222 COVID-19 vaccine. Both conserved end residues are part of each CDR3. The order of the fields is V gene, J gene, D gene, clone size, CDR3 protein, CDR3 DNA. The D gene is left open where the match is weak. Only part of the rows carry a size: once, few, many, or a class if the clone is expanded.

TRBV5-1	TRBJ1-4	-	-	CASSLLGTTNEKLFF	TGCGCCAGCAGCTTGTTAGGGACTACTAATGAAAAACTGTTTTTT
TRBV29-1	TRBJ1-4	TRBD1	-	CSARTGNEKLFF	TGCAGCGCCCGGACAGGGAATGAAAAACTGTTTTTT
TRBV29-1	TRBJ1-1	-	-	CSVDETEAFF	TGCAGCGTTGATGAGACTGAAGCTTTCTTT
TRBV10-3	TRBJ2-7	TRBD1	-	CAIKSGQGIAYEQYF	TGTGCCATCAAATCCGGACAGGGGATCGCCTACGAGCAGTACTTC
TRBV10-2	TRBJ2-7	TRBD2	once	CASGGLAGGEQYF	TGCGCCAGCGGGGGACTAGCGGGGGGTGAGCAGTACTTC
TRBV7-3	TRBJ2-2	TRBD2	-	CASSPTFGGGATGELFF	TGTGCCAGCAGCCCCACCTTCGGCGGGGGGGCAACCGGGGAGCTGTTTTTT
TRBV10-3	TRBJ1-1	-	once	CAISGTELLVLNTEAFF	TGTGCCATCAGCGGAACCGAGCTTTTAGTCTTAAACACTGAAGCTTTCTTT
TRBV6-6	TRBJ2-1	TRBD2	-	CASSDFAGVTNEQFF	TGTGCCAGCAGCGATTTCGCGGGAGTTACGAATGAGCAGTTCTTC
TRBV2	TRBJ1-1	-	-	CASSAGGAPTEAFF	TGTGCCAGCAGTGCCGGGGGGGCTCCCACTGAAGCTTTCTTT
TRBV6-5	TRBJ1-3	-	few	CASSSPMHSGNTIYF	TGTGCCAGCAGTTCCCCTATGCACTCTGGAAACACCATATATTTT
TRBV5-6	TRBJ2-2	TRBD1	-	CASSRDDRVANTGELFF	TGTGCCAGCAGCCGGGACGACAGGGTAGCGAACACCGGGGAGCTGTTTTTT
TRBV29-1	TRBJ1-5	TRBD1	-	CSVSGQGRNQPQHF	TGCAGCGTTTCAGGACAGGGCCGAAATCAGCCCCAGCATTTT
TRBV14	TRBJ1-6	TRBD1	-	CASSKRQGGGNSPLHF	TGTGCCAGCAGCAAACGACAGGGGGGTGGTAATTCACCCCTCCACTTT
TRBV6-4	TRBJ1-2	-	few	CASSVTSRYGYTF	TGTGCCAGCAGTGTAACTAGTAGGTATGGCTACACCTTC
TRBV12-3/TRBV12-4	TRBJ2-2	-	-	CASSPRSGELFF	TGTGCCAGCAGTCCCCGATCCGGGGAGCTGTTTTTT
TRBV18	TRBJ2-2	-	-	CASSPFTGELFF	TGTGCCAGCTCACCATTCACCGGGGAGCTGTTTTTT
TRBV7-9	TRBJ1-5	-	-	CASSFGRDQPQHF	TGTGCCAGCAGCTTCGGCAGGGATCAGCCCCAGCATTTT
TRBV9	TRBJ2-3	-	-	CASSVVNQTDTQYF	TGTGCCAGCAGCGTAGTGAATCAGACAGATACGCAGTATTTT
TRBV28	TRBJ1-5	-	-	CASRKGTGSNQPQHF	TGTGCCAGCAGAAAGGGGACGGGAAGCAATCAGCCCCAGCATTTT
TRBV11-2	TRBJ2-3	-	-	CASSLELTTDTQYF	TGTGCCAGCAGCTTAGAACTGACCACAGATACGCAGTATTTT
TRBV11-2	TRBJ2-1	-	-	CASSLRDYDSEQFF	TGTGCCAGCAGCTTGAGAGACTACGATAGCGAGCAGTTCTTC
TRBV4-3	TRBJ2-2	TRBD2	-	CASSQDEAGRDTGELFF	TGCGCCAGCAGCCAAGATGAGGCGGGGAGGGACACCGGGGAGCTGTTTTTT
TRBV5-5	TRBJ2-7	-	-	CASSLGPTESYEQYF	TGTGCCAGCAGCTTGGGCCCGACAGAGTCCTACGAGCAGTACTTC
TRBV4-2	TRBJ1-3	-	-	CASSPPDGGNTIYF	TGTGCCAGCAGCCCCCCGGACGGTGGAAACACCATATATTTT
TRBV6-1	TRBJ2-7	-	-	CASSERQEGSYEQYF	TGTGCCAGCAGTGAACGTCAGGAGGGGTCCTACGAGCAGTACTTC
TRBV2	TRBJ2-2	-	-	CASTLAANTGELFF	TGTGCCAGCACCCTTGCCGCGAACACCGGGGAGCTGTTTTTT
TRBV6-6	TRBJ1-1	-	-	CASSGGREAFF	TGTGCCAGCAGCGGGGGACGAGAAGCTTTCTTT
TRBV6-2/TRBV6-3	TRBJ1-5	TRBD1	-	CASSSLGQGARGNQPQHF	TGTGCCAGCAGCTCACTTGGACAGGGGGCGCGTGGCAATCAGCCCCAGCATTTT
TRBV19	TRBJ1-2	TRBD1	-	CASSKRTGEIIYGYTF	TGTGCCAGTAGTAAAAGGACAGGGGAAATCATCTATGGCTACACCTTC
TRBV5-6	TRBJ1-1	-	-	CASSPGGGTTEAFF	TGTGCCAGCAGCCCCGGCGGGGGGACCACTGAAGCTTTCTTT
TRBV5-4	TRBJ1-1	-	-	CASSLGLQGYTEAFF	TGTGCCAGCAGCCTGGGCCTACAGGGATACACTGAAGCTTTCTTT
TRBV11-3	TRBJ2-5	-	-	CASSEGGAGETQYF	TGTGCCAGCAGCGAGGGGGGGGCCGGAGAGACCCAGTACTTC
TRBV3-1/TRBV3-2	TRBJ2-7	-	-	CASSQGRGVFYEQYF	TGTGCCAGCAGCCAAGGCAGGGGAGTCTTCTACGAGCAGTACTTC
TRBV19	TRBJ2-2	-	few	CASSPANTGELFF	TGTGCCAGTAGTCCCGCGAACACCGGGGAGCTGTTTTTT
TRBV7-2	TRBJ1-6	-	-	CASSLTNSPLHF	TGTGCCAGCAGCTTAACGAATTCACCCCTCCACTTT
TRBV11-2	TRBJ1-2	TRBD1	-	CASSVTGFYGYTF	TGTGCCAGCAGCGTGACAGGGTTCTATGGCTACACCTTC
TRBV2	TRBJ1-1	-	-	CASQGQLNTEAFF	TGTGCCAGCCAAGGACAGCTGAACACTGAAGCTTTCTTT
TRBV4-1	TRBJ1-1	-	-	CASSLVQGGSTEAFF	TGCGCCAGCAGCTTAGTACAGGGAGGAAGTACTGAAGCTTTCTTT
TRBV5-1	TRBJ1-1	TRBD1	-	CASSTGTAHTEAFF	TGCGCCAGCAGCACGGGGACAGCTCACACTGAAGCTTTCTTT
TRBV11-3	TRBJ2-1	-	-	CASSRISGEQFF	TGTGCCAGCAGCCGTATATCGGGTGAGCAGTTCTTC
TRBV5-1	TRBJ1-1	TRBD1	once	CASRAGQGDTEAFF	TGCGCCAGCAGGGCTGGACAGGGGGACACTGAAGCTTTCTTT
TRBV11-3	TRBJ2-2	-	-	CASSLGGRTGELFF	TGTGCCAGCAGCTTAGGCGGTCGCACCGGGGAGCTGTTTTTT
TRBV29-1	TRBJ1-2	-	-	CSVVVGSFYGYTF	TGCAGCGTTGTGGTGGGTTCGTTCTATGGCTACACCTTC
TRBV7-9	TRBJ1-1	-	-	CASSSLGGFNTEAFF	TGTGCCAGCAGCTCCTTAGGGGGATTCAACACTGAAGCTTTCTTT
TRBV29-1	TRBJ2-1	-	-	CSVEGPGTGGFF	TGCAGCGTTGAAGGCCCAGGGACTGGGGGGTTCTTC
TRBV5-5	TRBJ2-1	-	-	CASSPLGQLGNEQFF	TGTGCCAGCAGCCCTCTAGGACAGTTAGGTAATGAGCAGTTCTTC
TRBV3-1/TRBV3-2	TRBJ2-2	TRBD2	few	CASSPRGGRGPELFF	TGTGCCAGCAGCCCCCGGGGGGGGCGAGGACCGGAGCTGTTTTTT
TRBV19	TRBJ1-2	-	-	CASSMRRTSYGYTF	TGTGCCAGTAGTATGAGGAGGACAAGCTATGGCTACACCTTC
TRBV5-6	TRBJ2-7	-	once	CASSLGARVSIYEQYF	TGTGCCAGCAGCTTGGGGGCTAGGGTCTCTATTTACGAGCAGTACTTC
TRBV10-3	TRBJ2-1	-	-	CAISDQPKTVPGEQFF	TGTGCCATCAGTGACCAGCCTAAGACAGTCCCCGGCGAGCAGTTCTTC
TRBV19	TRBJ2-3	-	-	CASSMIRGTDTQYF	TGTGCCAGTAGTATGATCCGGGGAACAGATACGCAGTATTTT